Reported below is one T cell receptor (beta chain). The sample originates from a study of OX40 agonist ivuxolimab in advanced cancers. Sequenced by immunoSEQ multiplex PCR; TCRdb stores in-frame clones only, minus some. The top ten hold 2% to 2.5% of the sample, which has about 69,000 clones, around four fifths seen once. This CDR3 contains 14 residues. Per germline, CDR1 SGHDT and CDR2 YYEEEE. The V and J ends lost 3 bases and 5 bases, in that order; junction bases with no gene match: 6. This receptor was identified in an adult with an advanced solid tumor such as melanoma, head and neck, liver or kidney cancer. The sample here was CD4+ or CD8+ T cells sorted from blood, taken in a trial of the OX40 agonist ivuxolimab. This chain uses TRBV5-6 with TRBJ2-5; 8 nucleotides agree with TRBD2. This CDR3 is CASSSRGGLETQYF. The CDR3 DNA follows: TGTGCCAGCAGCTCCCGGGGGGGGCTGGAGACCCAGTACTTC. The variable domain in full, with the rest retrieved from reference TRBV5-6 and TRBJ2-5, is DAGVTQSPTHLIKTRGQQVTLRCSPKSGHDTVSWYQQALGQGPQFIFQYYEEEERQRGNFPDRFSGHQFPNYSSELNVNALLLGDSALYLCASSSRGGLETQYFGPGTRLLVL.